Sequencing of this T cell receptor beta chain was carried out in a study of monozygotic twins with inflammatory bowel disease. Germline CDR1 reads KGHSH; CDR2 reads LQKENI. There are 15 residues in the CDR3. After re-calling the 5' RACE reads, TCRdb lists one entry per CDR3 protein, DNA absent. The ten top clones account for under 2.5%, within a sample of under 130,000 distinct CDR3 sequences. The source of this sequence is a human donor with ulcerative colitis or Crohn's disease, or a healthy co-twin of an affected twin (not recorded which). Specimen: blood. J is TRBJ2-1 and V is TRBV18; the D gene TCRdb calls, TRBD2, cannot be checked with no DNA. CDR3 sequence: CASSPRTSGSDEQFF. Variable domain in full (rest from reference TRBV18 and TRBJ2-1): NAGVMQNPRHLVRRRGQEARLRCSPMKGHSHVYWYRQLPEEGLKFMVYLQKENIIDESGMPKERFSAEFPKEGPSILRIQQVVRGDSAAYFCASSPRTSGSDEQFFGPGTRLTVL.